Listed below are T cell receptor beta chains from one sample, sequenced in a study of blood T cell repertoires in COVID-19. Clones were sequenced by immunoSEQ multiplex PCR, and TCRdb holds only the in-frame ones, with some missing. Among more than 200,000 clones listed, about 91% were seen once. The sample comprised peripheral blood. These receptors all stem from an older man with acute or convalescent COVID-19. Both conserved end residues are part of each CDR3. A D gene is named only where the DNA matches it firmly. Clone size, where shown, is once, few, many, or a class for clones that have expanded.

NA	TRBJ2-2	TRBV6-5	once	TGTGCCAGCAGGGATCAGGGGAGGGGCACCGGGGAGCTGTTTTTT	CASRDQGRGTGELFF
TRBD2	TRBJ2-7	TRBV10-3	NA	TGTGCCATCAGGGATAGCGGGCATAGCTCCTACGAGCAGTACTTC	CAIRDSGHSSYEQYF
NA	TRBJ2-6	TRBV3-1/TRBV3-2	NA	TGTGCCAGCAGCCAAGGAGACAGCTTCTCTGGGGCCAACGTCCTGACTTTC	CASSQGDSFSGANVLTF
TRBD1	TRBJ2-1	TRBV7-2	NA	TGTGCCGCCGGTTTACCCGGGACAGGGCGAGGCGAGCAGTTCTTC	CAAGLPGTGRGEQFF
NA	TRBJ2-2	TRBV7-8	once	TGTGCCAGCAGCTTTAGACAGAACACCGGGGAGCTGTTTTTT	CASSFRQNTGELFF
TRBD1	TRBJ2-6	TRBV18	NA	TGTGCCAGCTCAACAAGACAGGGAAGCTCTGGGGCCAACGTCCTGACTTTC	CASSTRQGSSGANVLTF
NA	TRBJ1-2	TRBV19	once	TGTGCCAGTAGGGCCCGGGAGGACTATGGCTACACCTTC	CASRAREDYGYTF
NA	TRBJ1-1	TRBV27	NA	TGTGCCAGCAGTTCCAAGGCGGGCCCCCGAAGAGCTAACACTGAAGCTTTCTTT	CASSSKAGPRRANTEAFF
TRBD2	TRBJ2-1	TRBV7-3	NA	TGTGCCAGCAGCTTAACGGGAGGGCCTAAGGGTGAGCAGTTCTTC	CASSLTGGPKGEQFF
NA	TRBJ1-5	TRBV18	NA	TGTGCCAGCCGGGAGAGGGGTCAAAATCAGCCCCAGCATTTT	CASRERGQNQPQHF
NA	TRBJ2-3	TRBV11-3	once	TGTGCCAGCAGCTCAGGACAGTCAACAGATACGCAGTATTTT	CASSSGQSTDTQYF
TRBD1	TRBJ2-2	TRBV2	NA	TGTGCCAGCAGTGGACAGGGGTACGGGGAGCTGTTTTTT	CASSGQGYGELFF
NA	TRBJ2-7	TRBV19	NA	TGTGCCAGTAGTATGGGCAGGGAGGCCCACGAGCAGTACTTC	CASSMGREAHEQYF
TRBD1	TRBJ1-6	TRBV7-2	NA	TGTGCCAGCAGCCAACGACAGGGTAATTCACCCCTCCACTTT	CASSQRQGNSPLHF
NA	TRBJ2-7	TRBV4-2	once	TGTGCCAGCAGTCATCCTGTGACCCAGGGCTCCTACGAGCAGTACTTC	CASSHPVTQGSYEQYF
NA	TRBJ1-2	TRBV20-1	NA	TGCAGTGCCCAGGGGAACTATGGCTACACCTTC	CSAQGNYGYTF
TRBD2	TRBJ2-7	TRBV4-1	once	TGCGCCAGCAGCCAATCCACGGGGGGCTCCTACGAGCAGTACTTC	CASSQSTGGSYEQYF
TRBD1	TRBJ1-2	TRBV7-2	NA	TGTGCCAGCAGCTTAGCCTTCAGAGGGGGCGCGGCTGGCTACACCTTC	CASSLAFRGGAAGYTF
NA	TRBJ2-2	TRBV12-3/TRBV12-4	NA	TGTGCCAGCAGTTTAGGGGCCGCCGGGGAGCTGTTTTTT	CASSLGAAGELFF
TRBD1	TRBJ2-3	TRBV19	NA	TGTGCCAGTAATAGGGACGGGACAGGGAACGCAGATACGCAGTATTTT	CASNRDGTGNADTQYF
NA	TRBJ2-1	TRBV7-2	NA	TGTGCCAGCAGCTTTACGACTGGCTCCTACAATGAGCAGTTCTTC	CASSFTTGSYNEQFF
NA	TRBJ1-2	TRBV11-2	NA	TGTGCCAGCAGTCGGTACGACACGACCTATGGCTACACCTTC	CASSRYDTTYGYTF
TRBD2	TRBJ2-3	TRBV18	once	TGTGCCAGCTCAACCGGACTAGCGCGGACAGGTATAGACGCAGATACGCAGTATTTT	CASSTGLARTGIDADTQYF
NA	TRBJ2-7	TRBV10-1	NA	TGCGCCAGCAGTGAAACTCGTGGGACAAGTACCTTCCACGAGCAGTACTTC	CASSETRGTSTFHEQYF
NA	TRBJ2-5	TRBV14	once	TGTGCCAGCAGCCGGGGGACTCTACAAGAGACCCAGTACTTC	CASSRGTLQETQYF
NA	TRBJ2-3	TRBV4-2	NA	TGTGCCAGCAGGTCTTTAGGGGGAGGGGGCACAGATACGCAGTATTTT	CASRSLGGGGTDTQYF
TRBD2	TRBJ2-7	TRBV7-2	NA	TGTGCCAGCAGCCAGCCGGGACTAGCGGGCTCCTACGAGCAGTACTTC	CASSQPGLAGSYEQYF
TRBD2	TRBJ2-7	TRBV29-1	NA	TGCAGCGTTGGTACTAGCGGCCTCTACGAGCAGTACTTC	CSVGTSGLYEQYF
TRBD2	TRBJ2-2	TRBV9	NA	TGTGCCAGCAAACGGGAGGTGGGCACCGGGGAGCTGTTTTTT	CASKREVGTGELFF
TRBD1	TRBJ2-7	TRBV19	NA	TGTGCCAGTAGTACGGACAGGGGGTTATACGAGCAGTACTTC	CASSTDRGLYEQYF
TRBD2	TRBJ2-5	TRBV6-1	NA	TGTGCCAGCAGTGAATCGGGACTAGCGGGACGGACCCAGTACTTC	CASSESGLAGRTQYF
NA	TRBJ1-2	TRBV25-1	NA	TGTGCCAGCAGTGAATATCCCGACAGTCCCCGCCTCTATGGCTACACCTTC	CASSEYPDSPRLYGYTF